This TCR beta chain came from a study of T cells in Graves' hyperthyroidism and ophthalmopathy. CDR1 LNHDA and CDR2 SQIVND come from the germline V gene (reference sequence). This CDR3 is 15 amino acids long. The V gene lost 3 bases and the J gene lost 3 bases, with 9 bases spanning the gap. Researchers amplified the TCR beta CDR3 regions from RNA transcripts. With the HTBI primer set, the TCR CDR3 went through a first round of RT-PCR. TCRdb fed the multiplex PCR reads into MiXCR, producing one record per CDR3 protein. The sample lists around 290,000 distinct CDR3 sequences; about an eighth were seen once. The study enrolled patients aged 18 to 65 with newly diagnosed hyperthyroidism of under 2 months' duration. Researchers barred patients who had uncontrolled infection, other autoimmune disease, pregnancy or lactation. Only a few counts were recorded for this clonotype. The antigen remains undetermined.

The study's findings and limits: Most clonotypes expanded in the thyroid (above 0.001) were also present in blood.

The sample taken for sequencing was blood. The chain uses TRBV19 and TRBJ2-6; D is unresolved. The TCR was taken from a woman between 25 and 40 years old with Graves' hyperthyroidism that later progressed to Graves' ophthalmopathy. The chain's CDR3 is CASSILAYGANVLTF. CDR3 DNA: TGTGCCAGTAGTATTTTAGCATATGGGGCCAACGTCCTGACTTTC.